This entry lists 14 T cell receptor beta chains sequenced from one sample in a study of T cells in localized non-small cell lung cancer. Assay used: immunoSEQ multiplex PCR; TCRdb lists only in-frame clones, some missing. The sample lists around 83,000 clones; about 91% were seen once. Source: peripheral blood, taken before any cancer treatment. Source of these receptors: a man between 40 and 75 years old with stage I squamous cell lung carcinoma.

CDR3 sequence reads: CASSLEQATLYGYTF. The CDR3 nucleotides are TGTGCCAGCAGCTTGGAACAGGCAACCCTCTATGGCTACACCTTC. This chain connects TRBV7-2 to TRBJ1-2; a possible D gene is TRBD1 (5 bases). CDR1 SGHTA and CDR2 FQGNSA come from the germline V gene. V was trimmed by 3 bases and J by 4 bases, leaving 15 bases between them. This CDR3 contains 15 residues.

The chain combines TRBV5-1 with TRBJ1-6, with TRBD1 identical over 7 bases. Germline CDR1 reads SGHRS; CDR2 reads YFSETQ. Germline trimming cut 4 bases from V and 9 bases from J; bases unmatched to any gene: 10. CDR3 length equals 15 residues. CDR3: CASSGDSLSSSPLHF. In DNA, the CDR3 is TGCGCCAGCAGCGGGGACAGCTTAAGTAGTTCACCCCTCCACTTT.

This clone was observed a few times. J is TRBJ1-2 and V is TRBV4-1, with D possibly TRBD1 on 5 matching bases. This CDR3 contains 15 residues. The germline V gene encodes CDR1 MGHRA and CDR2 YSYEKL. V lost 0 bases and J 4 bases, leaving 12 bases between the germline ends. As DNA, the CDR3 is TGCGCCAGCAGCCAAGATGAGCCAGGGCGCTATGGCTACACCTTC. Translated: CASSQDEPGRYGYTF.

This chain joins TRBV10-3 and TRBJ2-7, with D hard to call. This CDR3 spans 13 amino acids. From germline, CDR1 is ENHRY and CDR2 SYGVKD. Deletions cut 3 bases from V and 0 bases from J, with 6 bases between. The CDR3 DNA reads TGTGCCATCAGTGAAGTGCCCTCCTACGAGCAGTACTTC. It specifies CAISEVPSYEQYF.

The chain uses TRBV5-1 and TRBJ2-2; D uncertain. The CDR3 is 16 amino acids. V was pared by 5 bases and J by 0 bases, with 14 bases between. Germline assignment: CDR1 SGHRS and CDR2 YFSETQ. This chain's CDR3 is CASRLYTNANTGELFF. DNA of the CDR3: TGCGCCAGCAGACTCTACACGAACGCGAACACCGGGGAGCTGTTTTTT.

V and J are TRBV5-1 and TRBJ1-1, with a weak D call TRBD1 (5 bases). Germline CDR1 and CDR2: SGHRS and YFSETQ. V lost 0 bases and J lost 6, with 9 bases in between. This CDR3 is built from 13 residues. The CDR3, as DNA: TGCGCCAGCAGCTTGGTGCCAGGGTCTGAAGCTTTCTTT. Translated, it gives CASSLVPGSEAFF.

The chain recombines TRBV2 with TRBJ1-2; maybe TRBD1 (6 bases). V gave up 3 bases and J gave up 4 bases, with 18 bases separating them. In germline, CDR1 is SNHLY, CDR2 FYNNEI. The CDR3 has 16 amino acids. CDR3 loop: CASSDPLPGGLYGYTF. CDR3 DNA: TGTGCCAGCAGTGATCCGCTCCCTGGGGGGCTCTATGGCTACACCTTC.

This chain joins TRBV5-6 and TRBJ1-2; D is undetermined. The V gene's germline CDR1 is SGHDT and CDR2 YYEEEE. The V and J ends lost 2 bases and 6 bases respectively, with 17 bases between them. CDR3 length: 15 amino acids. CDR3 nucleotides: TGTGCCAGCAGCTTAAACTACAATCCCGGGGATGGCTACACCTTC. Its protein is CASSLNYNPGDGYTF. The full variable domain, completed using reference TRBV5-6 and TRBJ1-2, is DAGVTQSPTHLIKTRGQQVTLRCSPKSGHDTVSWYQQALGQGPQFIFQYYEEEERQRGNFPDRFSGHQFPNYSSELNVNALLLGDSALYLCASSLNYNPGDGYTFGSGTRLTVV.

This clone was found once. The chain employs TRBV2 and TRBJ1-1; tentative D call: TRBD1 (5 bases). V was clipped by 7 bases and J by 1 base, with 13 bases between them. This CDR3 contains 14 residues. Germline V CDR1 and CDR2: SNHLY, FYNNEI. DNA of the CDR3: TGTGCCAGCATAGACCAGGGTCGGAACACTGAAGCTTTCTTT. It translates to CASIDQGRNTEAFF. The variable domain in full, with the rest retrieved from reference TRBV2 and TRBJ1-1, is EPEVTQTPSHQVTQMGQEVILRCVPISNHLYFYWYRQILGQKVEFLVSFYNNEISEKSEIFDDQFSVERPDGSNFTLKIRSTKLEDSAMYFCASIDQGRNTEAFFGQGTRLTVV.

The chain links TRBV9 to TRBJ1-1; D is perhaps TRBD1 (5 bases). The CDR3 sequence is 15 residues long. Trimming cost V 3 bases and J 1 base, with 13 bases left between them. Germline V gene lookup returns CDR1 SGDLS and CDR2 YYNGEE. The CDR3 DNA reads as TGTGCCAGCAGCGCCCCTGGGAGGGGGAACACTGAAGCTTTCTTT. This codes for CASSAPGRGNTEAFF. Supplemented by reference TRBV9 and TRBJ1-1, the full variable domain reads DSGVTQTPKHLITATGQRVTLRCSPRSGDLSVYWYQQSLDQGLQFLIQYYNGEERAKGNILERFSAQQFPDLHSELNLSSLELGDSALYFCASSAPGRGNTEAFFGQGTRLTVV.

The rearrangement links TRBV13 to TRBJ1-3; D is uncertain. Between the trimmed V and J ends, which lost 5 bases and 1 base, there was a span of 30 bases. Germline loops: CDR1 PRHDT, CDR2 FYEKMQ (reference sequence). The CDR3 runs 21 residues. The CDR3 reads CASSNVRLSLTRPLSGNTIYF. The DNA of the CDR3 is TGTGCCAGCAGCAATGTCCGTCTGAGCCTCACTAGGCCGTTATCTGGAAACACCATATATTTT.

This chain connects TRBV7-9 to TRBJ1-1; no reliable D call. CDR1 is SEHNR and CDR2 is FQNEAQ in the germline V gene (reference sequence). The CDR3 extends over 13 amino acids. V was trimmed by 5 bases and J by 3 bases, leaving 10 bases between them. CDR3 loop: CASSETRYTEAFF. Here the CDR3 DNA reads TGTGCCAGCAGCGAGACACGTTACACTGAAGCTTTCTTT.

This rearrangement joins TRBV7-2 to TRBJ1-6, with D unclear. The germline CDR1 and CDR2 sequences are SGHTA and FQGNSA. Deletions cut 8 bases from V and 10 bases from J, with 15 bases between. The CDR3 totals 13 residues. The CDR3 is CASLSNGRSPLHF. The CDR3 nucleotides are TGTGCCAGCCTAAGTAACGGACGCTCACCCCTCCACTTT.

The genes are TRBV5-5 and TRBJ2-3, with a weak D call TRBD1 (6 bases). Germline CDR1 is SGHKS and CDR2 is YYEKEE (reference sequence). This CDR3 comprises 15 residues. Trimming left V 4 bases short and J 10 bases short, with 22 bases between. CDR3 protein: CASSPRAGASIAQYF. CDR3 in DNA: TGTGCCAGCAGCCCCAGGGCAGGGGCGTCCATTGCGCAGTATTTT.